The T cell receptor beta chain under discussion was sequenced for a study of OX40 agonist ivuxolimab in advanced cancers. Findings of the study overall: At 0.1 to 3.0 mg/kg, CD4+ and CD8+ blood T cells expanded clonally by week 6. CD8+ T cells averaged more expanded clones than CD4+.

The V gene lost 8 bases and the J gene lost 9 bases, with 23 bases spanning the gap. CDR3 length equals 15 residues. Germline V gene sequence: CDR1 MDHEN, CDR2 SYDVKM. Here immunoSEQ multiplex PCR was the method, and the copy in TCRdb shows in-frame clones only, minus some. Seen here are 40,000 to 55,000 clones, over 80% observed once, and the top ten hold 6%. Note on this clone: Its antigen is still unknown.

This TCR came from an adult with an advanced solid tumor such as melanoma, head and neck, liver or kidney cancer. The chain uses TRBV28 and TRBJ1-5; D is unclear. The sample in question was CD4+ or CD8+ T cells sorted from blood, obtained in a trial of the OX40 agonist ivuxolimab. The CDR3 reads CASGSPGPLDRPQHF. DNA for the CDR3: TGTGCCAGCGGGTCCCCGGGCCCTCTTGATAGGCCCCAGCATTTT.